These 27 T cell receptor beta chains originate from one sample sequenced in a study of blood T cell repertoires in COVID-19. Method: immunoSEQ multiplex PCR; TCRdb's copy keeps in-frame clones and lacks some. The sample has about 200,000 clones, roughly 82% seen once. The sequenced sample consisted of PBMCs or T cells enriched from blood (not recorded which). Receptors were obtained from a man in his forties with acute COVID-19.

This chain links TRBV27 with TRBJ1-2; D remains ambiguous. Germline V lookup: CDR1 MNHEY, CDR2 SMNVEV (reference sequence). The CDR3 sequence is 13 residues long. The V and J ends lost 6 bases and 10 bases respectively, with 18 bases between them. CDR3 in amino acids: CASSPRDSGYYTF. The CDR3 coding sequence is TGTGCCAGCAGCCCACGTGATTCGGGTTACTACACCTTC.

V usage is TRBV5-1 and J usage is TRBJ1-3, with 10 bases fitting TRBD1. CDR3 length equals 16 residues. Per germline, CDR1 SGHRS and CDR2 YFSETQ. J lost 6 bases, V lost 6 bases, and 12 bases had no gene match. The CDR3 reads CASKGDAGQGLNTIYF. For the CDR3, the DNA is TGCGCCAGCAAGGGGGACGCGGGACAGGGGTTAAACACCATATATTTT. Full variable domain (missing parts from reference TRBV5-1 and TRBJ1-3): KAGVTQTPRYLIKTRGQQVTLSCSPISGHRSVSWYQQTPGQGLQFLFEYFSETQRNKGNFPGRFSGRQFSNSRSEMNVSTLELGDSALYLCASKGDAGQGLNTIYFGEGSWLTVV.

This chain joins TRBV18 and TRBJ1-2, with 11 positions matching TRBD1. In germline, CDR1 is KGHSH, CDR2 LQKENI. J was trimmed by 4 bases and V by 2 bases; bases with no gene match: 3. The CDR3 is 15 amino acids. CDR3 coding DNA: TGTGCCAGCTCACCAGGGACAGGGGGTGGCTATGGCTACACCTTC. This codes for CASSPGTGGGYGYTF.

CDR3 amino acids: CASSKGDSAQETQYF. The CDR3 DNA sequence: TGTGCCAGCAGCAAGGGAGATTCGGCCCAAGAGACCCAGTACTTC. The gene calls are TRBV28 and TRBJ2-5, with D perhaps TRBD2 (5 bases). The germline V gene encodes CDR1 MDHEN and CDR2 SYDVKM. The CDR3 runs to 15 residues. The V gene lost 6 bases and the J gene lost 1 base, with 15 bases spanning the gap.

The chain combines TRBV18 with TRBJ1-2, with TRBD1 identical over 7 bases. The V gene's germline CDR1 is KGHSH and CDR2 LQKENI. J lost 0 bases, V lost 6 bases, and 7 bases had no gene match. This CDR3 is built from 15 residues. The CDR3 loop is CASSRRDSSNYGYTF. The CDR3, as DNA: TGTGCCAGCTCGCGCCGGGACAGCTCTAACTATGGCTACACCTTC.

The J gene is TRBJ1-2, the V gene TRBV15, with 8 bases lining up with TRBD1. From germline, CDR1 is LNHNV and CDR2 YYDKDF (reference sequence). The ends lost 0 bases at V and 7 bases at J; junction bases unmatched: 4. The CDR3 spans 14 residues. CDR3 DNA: TGTGCCACCAGCAGAGATCAGACAGGGGCTGGCTACACCTTC. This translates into CATSRDQTGAGYTF.

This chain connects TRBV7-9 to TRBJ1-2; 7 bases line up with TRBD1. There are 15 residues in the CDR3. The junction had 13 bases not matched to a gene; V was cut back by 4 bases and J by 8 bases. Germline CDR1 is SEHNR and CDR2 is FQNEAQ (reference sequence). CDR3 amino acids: CASSSFGQAQGGYTF. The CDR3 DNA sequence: TGTGCCAGCAGCTCCTTCGGACAGGCCCAAGGGGGCTACACCTTC.

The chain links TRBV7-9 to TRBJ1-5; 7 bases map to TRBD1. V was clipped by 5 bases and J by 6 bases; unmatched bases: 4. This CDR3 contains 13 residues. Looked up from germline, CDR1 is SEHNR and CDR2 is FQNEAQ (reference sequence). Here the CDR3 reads CASSPGGGQPQHF. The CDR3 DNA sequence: TGTGCCAGCAGCCCAGGGGGAGGTCAGCCCCAGCATTTT.

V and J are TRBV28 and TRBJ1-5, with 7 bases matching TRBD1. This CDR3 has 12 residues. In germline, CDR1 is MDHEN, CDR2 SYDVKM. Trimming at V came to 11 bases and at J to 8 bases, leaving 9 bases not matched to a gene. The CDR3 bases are TGTGCCGGCTACAGGGGAACGGAGCCCCAGCATTTT. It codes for CAGYRGTEPQHF. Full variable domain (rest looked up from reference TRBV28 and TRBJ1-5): DVKVTQSSRYLVKRTGEKVFLECVQDMDHENMFWYRQDPGLGLRLIYFSYDVKMKEKGDIPEGYSVSREKKERFSLILESASTNQTSMYLCAGYRGTEPQHFGDGTRLSIL.

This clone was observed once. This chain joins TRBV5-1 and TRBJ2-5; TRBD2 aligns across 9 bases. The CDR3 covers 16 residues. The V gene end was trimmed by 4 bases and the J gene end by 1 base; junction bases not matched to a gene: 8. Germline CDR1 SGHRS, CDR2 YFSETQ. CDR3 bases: TGCGCCAGCAGCCCGGGGGCTAGCGGGATCCAAGAGACCCAGTACTTC. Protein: CASSPGASGIQETQYF.

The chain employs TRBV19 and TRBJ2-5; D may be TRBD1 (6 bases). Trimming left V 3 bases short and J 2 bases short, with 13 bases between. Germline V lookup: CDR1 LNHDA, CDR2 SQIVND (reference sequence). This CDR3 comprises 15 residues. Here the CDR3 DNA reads TGTGCCAGTAGTATTGGCCAGGGGCGTCAAGAGACCCAGTACTTC. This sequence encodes CASSIGQGRQETQYF.

The CDR3 region is CASSLGLAGGDEQYF. The CDR3 DNA sequence: TGTGCCAGCAGTTTAGGACTAGCGGGAGGAGACGAGCAGTACTTC. This chain connects TRBV5-4 to TRBJ2-7; 14 nucleotides line up with TRBD2. The CDR3 covers 15 residues. With 5 bases clipped from V and 5 bases from J, the junction kept 6 bases outside the gene matches. CDR1 SGHNT and CDR2 YYREEE come from the germline V gene (reference sequence). Full variable domain (outside the CDR3, taken from reference TRBV5-4 and TRBJ2-7): ETGVTQSPTHLIKTRGQQVTLRCSSQSGHNTVSWYQQALGQGPQFIFQYYREEENGRGNFPPRFSGLQFPNYSSELNVNALELDDSALYLCASSLGLAGGDEQYFGPGTRLTVT.

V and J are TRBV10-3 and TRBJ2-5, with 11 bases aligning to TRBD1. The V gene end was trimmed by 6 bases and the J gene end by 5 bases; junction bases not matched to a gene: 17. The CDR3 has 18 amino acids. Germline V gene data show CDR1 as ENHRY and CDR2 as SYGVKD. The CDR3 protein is CAISGTGGVIPQLETQYF. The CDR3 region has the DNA TGTGCCATCAGCGGGACAGGGGGAGTAATTCCCCAACTTGAGACCCAGTACTTC.

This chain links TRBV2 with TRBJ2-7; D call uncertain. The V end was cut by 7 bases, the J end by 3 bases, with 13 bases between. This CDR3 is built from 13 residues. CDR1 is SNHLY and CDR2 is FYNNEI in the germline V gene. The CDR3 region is CASKPLPDYEQYF. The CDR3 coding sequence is TGTGCCAGCAAACCGCTCCCAGACTACGAGCAGTACTTC.

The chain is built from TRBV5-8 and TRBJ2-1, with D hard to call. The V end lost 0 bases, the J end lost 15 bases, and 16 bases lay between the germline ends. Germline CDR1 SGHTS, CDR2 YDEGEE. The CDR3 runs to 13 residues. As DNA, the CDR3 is TGTGCCAGCAGCTTGGGTCGAACTCCTCTCGGGTTCTTC. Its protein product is CASSLGRTPLGFF.

CDR3 amino acids: CASSDGRSTNEQFF. In nucleotides, the CDR3 is TGCGCCAGCTCGGACGGGAGATCGACCAATGAGCAGTTCTTC. The chain employs TRBV5-1 and TRBJ2-1, with TRBD2 as a possible D gene (6 bases). V dropped 7 bases and J dropped 6 bases, with 17 bases sitting between them. Germline CDR1 and CDR2: SGHRS and YFSETQ. The CDR3 is 14 residues long. The full variable domain, its missing parts supplied by reference TRBV5-1 and TRBJ2-1, is KAGVTQTPRYLIKTRGQQVTLSCSPISGHRSVSWYQQTPGQGLQFLFEYFSETQRNKGNFPGRFSGRQFSNSRSEMNVSTLELGDSALYLCASSDGRSTNEQFFGPGTRLTVL.

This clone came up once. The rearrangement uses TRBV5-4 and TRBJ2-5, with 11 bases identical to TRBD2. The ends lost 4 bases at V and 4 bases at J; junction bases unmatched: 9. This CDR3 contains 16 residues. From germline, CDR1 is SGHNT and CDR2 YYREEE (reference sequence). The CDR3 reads CASSPRLAGSRETQYF. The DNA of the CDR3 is TGTGCCAGCAGCCCTCGACTAGCGGGATCCCGAGAGACCCAGTACTTC.

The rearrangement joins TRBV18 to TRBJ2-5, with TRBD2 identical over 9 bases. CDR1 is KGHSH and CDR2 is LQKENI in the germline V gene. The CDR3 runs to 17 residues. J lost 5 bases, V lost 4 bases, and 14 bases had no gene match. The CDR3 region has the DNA TGTGCCAGCTCACGTCCTAGCGGGATGAGCCGAGGCGAGACCCAGTACTTC. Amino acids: CASSRPSGMSRGETQYF.

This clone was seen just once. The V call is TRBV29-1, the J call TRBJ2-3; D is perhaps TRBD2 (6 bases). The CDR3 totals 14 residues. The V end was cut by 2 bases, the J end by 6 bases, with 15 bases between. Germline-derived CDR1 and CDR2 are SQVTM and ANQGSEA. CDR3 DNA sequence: TGCAGCGTTGAATATAGCGGAGGGTCGGATACGCAGTATTTT. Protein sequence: CSVEYSGGSDTQYF.

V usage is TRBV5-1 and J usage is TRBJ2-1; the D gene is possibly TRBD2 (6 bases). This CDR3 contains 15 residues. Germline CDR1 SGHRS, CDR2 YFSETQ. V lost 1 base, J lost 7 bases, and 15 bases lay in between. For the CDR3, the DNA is TGCGCCAGCAGCTTGCGGGAGTCCCTCTATAATGAGCAGTTCTTC. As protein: CASSLRESLYNEQFF.

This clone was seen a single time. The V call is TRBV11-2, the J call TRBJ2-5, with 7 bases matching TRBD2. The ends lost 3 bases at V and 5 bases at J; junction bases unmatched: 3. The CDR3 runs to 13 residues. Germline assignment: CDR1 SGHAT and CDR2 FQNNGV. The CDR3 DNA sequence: TGTGCCAGCAGCTTGGGGGGAGGGGAGACCCAGTACTTC. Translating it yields CASSLGGGETQYF.

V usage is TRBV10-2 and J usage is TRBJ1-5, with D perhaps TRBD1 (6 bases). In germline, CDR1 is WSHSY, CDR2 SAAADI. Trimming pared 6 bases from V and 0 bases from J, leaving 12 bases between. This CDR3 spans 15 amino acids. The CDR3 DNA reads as TGCGCCAGCAGGGACAGCCGTTATAGCAATCAGCCCCAGCATTTT. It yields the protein CASRDSRYSNQPQHF.

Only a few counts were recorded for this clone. The CDR3 region has the DNA TGCGCCAGCAGTCTTCACACGAACTCTGGAAACACCATATATTTT. This codes for CASSLHTNSGNTIYF. This chain links TRBV23-1 with TRBJ1-3, with D unclear. TRBV23-1 has ORF status, its function being uncertain. The CDR3 is made up of 15 amino acids. The V end lost 4 bases, the J end lost 0 bases, and 10 bases lay between the germline ends.

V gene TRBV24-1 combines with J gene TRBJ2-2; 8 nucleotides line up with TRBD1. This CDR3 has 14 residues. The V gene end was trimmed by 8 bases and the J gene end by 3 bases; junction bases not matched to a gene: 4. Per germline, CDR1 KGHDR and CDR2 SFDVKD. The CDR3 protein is CATKDRVDTGELFF. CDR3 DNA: TGTGCCACCAAGGACAGGGTTGACACCGGGGAGCTGTTTTTT.

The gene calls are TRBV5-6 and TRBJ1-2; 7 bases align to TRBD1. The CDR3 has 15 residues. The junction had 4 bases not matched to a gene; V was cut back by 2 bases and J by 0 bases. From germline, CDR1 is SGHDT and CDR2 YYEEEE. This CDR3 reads CASSLQGRANYGYTF. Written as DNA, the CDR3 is TGTGCCAGCAGCTTACAGGGGCGAGCTAACTATGGCTACACCTTC.

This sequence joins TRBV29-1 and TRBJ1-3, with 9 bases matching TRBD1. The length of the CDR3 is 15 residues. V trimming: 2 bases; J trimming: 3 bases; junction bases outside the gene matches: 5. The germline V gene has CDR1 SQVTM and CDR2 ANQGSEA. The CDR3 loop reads CSVETGTGNGNTIYF. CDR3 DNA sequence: TGCAGCGTTGAAACCGGGACAGGGAATGGAAACACCATATATTTT.

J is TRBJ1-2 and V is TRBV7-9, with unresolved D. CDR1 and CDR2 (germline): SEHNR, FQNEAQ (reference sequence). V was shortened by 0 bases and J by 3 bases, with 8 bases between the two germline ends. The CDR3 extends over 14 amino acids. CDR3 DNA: TGTGCCAGCAGCTTAGCACCGAGCTACTATGGCTACACCTTC. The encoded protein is CASSLAPSYYGYTF.